A single sample is the source of the 15 T cell receptor beta chains below, sequenced in a study of technical replicates of blood from several donors. Sequencing used immunoSEQ multiplex PCR; TCRdb keeps in-frame clones, though not all of them. The data show tens of thousands of clones, approximately 94% seen once. Sequences were obtained from T cells isolated from PBMCs. These receptor sequences come from a human donor in good health.

V and J are TRBV27 and TRBJ2-1; 9 positions agree with TRBD2. Germline-derived CDR1 and CDR2 are MNHEY and SMNVEV (reference sequence). The trim removed 2 bases at V and 0 bases at J, leaving 5 bases unmatched. The CDR3 runs 17 residues. The CDR3: CASSLKGSGSSYNEQFF. The CDR3 DNA reads TGTGCCAGCAGTTTAAAGGGTAGCGGGAGCTCCTACAATGAGCAGTTCTTC.

J is TRBJ2-7 and V is TRBV7-9; 9 bases are a match to TRBD2. The length of the CDR3 is 15 residues. Trimming removed 3 bases from V and 0 bases from J; junction bases left unmatched: 3. Germline V gene sequence: CDR1 SEHNR, CDR2 FQNEAQ (reference sequence). CDR3 coding DNA: TGTGCCAGCAGCTTGACTAGCGGACCCTCCTACGAGCAGTACTTC. This translates into CASSLTSGPSYEQYF.

The CDR3 loop reads CASSSPGRAGNTIYF. In DNA, the CDR3 is TGTGCCAGCAGCTCCCCAGGGAGGGCTGGAAACACCATATATTTT. J is TRBJ1-3 and V is TRBV7-9, with a weak D call TRBD1 (5 bases). Germline lookup yields CDR1 SEHNR and CDR2 FQNEAQ (reference sequence). The CDR3 consists of 15 residues. V was cut by 4 bases and J by 2 bases, with 12 bases left in between.

This rearrangement joins TRBV30 to TRBJ1-6, with a possible D match to TRBD1 (6 bases). CDR1 GTSNPN and CDR2 SVGIG come from the germline V gene (reference sequence). This CDR3 has 14 amino acids. Trimming removed 3 bases from V and 8 bases from J, with 14 bases in between. In DNA, the CDR3 is TGTGCCTGGAGGAAAGACAGGAACTATTCACCCCTCCACTTT. Translation gives CAWRKDRNYSPLHF.

This sequence joins TRBV27 and TRBJ1-5; 8 bases line up with TRBD1. V shed 3 bases and J 1 base; nucleotides not matched to a gene: 2. The germline V gene encodes CDR1 MNHEY and CDR2 SMNVEV (reference sequence). This CDR3 contains 15 residues. The CDR3 DNA reads TGTGCCAGCAGTTTCAGGGGGCGGAGCAATCAGCCCCAGCATTTT. This gives the protein CASSFRGRSNQPQHF.

The V and J genes are TRBV7-2 and TRBJ2-7, with TRBD1 matching 8 bases. The J segment lost 0 bases and the V segment lost 2 bases, leaving 6 bases of the junction unmatched. Germline assignment: CDR1 SGHTA and CDR2 FQGNSA. This CDR3 comprises 16 residues. The CDR3 nucleotides read TGTGCCAGCAGCTTACGTTCCCAGGGGGCCTCCTACGAGCAGTACTTC. This encodes CASSLRSQGASYEQYF.

For the CDR3, the DNA is TGCAGTGCTCGTGAGGACTATGGCTACACCTTC. Translation: CSAREDYGYTF. The rearrangement links TRBV20-1 to TRBJ1-2; D gene uncertain. This CDR3 comprises 11 residues. The germline V gene has CDR1 DFQATT and CDR2 SNEGSKA (reference sequence). V lost 5 bases, J lost 3 bases, and 7 bases lay in between.

The CDR3, as DNA: TGCGCCAGCAGCCAGGTTAATTCCGGGACTTCGCCCTACGAGCAGTACTTC. Protein product: CASSQVNSGTSPYEQYF. The chain links TRBV4-1 to TRBJ2-7; D may be TRBD2 (6 bases). The V end lost 3 bases, the J end lost 2 bases, and 20 bases lay between the germline ends. Germline V CDR1 and CDR2: MGHRA, YSYEKL. The CDR3 runs to 17 residues.

The J gene is TRBJ2-3, the V gene TRBV19, with a possible D match to TRBD1 (6 bases). The V gene lost 6 bases and the J gene lost 8 bases, with 9 bases spanning the gap. The germline V gene has CDR1 LNHDA and CDR2 SQIVND (reference sequence). The CDR3 spans 11 residues. This CDR3 is CASRLQGTQYF. For the CDR3, the DNA is TGTGCCAGTAGGCTACAGGGTACGCAGTATTTT.

The rearrangement joins TRBV5-1 to TRBJ2-3; 13 bases match TRBD2. Looked up from germline, CDR1 is SGHRS and CDR2 is YFSETQ. The CDR3 runs 18 residues. After removal of 0 bases from V and 3 bases from J, the junction contained 7 bases not matched to a gene. CDR3 residues: CASSLGLAGGRETDTQYF. CDR3 sequence (DNA): TGCGCCAGCAGCTTGGGACTAGCGGGGGGAAGGGAGACAGATACGCAGTATTTT.

V usage is TRBV9 and J usage is TRBJ1-2; the D gene is possibly TRBD1 (5 bases). The CDR3 is made up of 15 amino acids. Trimming cost V 1 base and J 5 bases, with 15 bases left between them. Germline loops: CDR1 SGDLS, CDR2 YYNGEE. CDR3 in DNA: TGTGCCAGCAGCGTACTCATCTCGGGGGGGTATGGCTACACCTTC. Encoded protein: CASSVLISGGYGYTF.

This chain connects TRBV9 to TRBJ2-3; 8 bases map to TRBD1. The trim removed 4 bases at V and 4 bases at J, leaving 11 bases unmatched. The CDR3 sequence is 16 residues long. Germline-derived CDR1 and CDR2 are SGDLS and YYNGEE. CDR3: CASSLRDRSYADTQYF. The CDR3 nucleotides are TGTGCCAGCAGCTTAAGGGACAGGTCGTATGCAGATACGCAGTATTTT.

The chain employs TRBV15 and TRBJ2-7, with 10 bases identical to TRBD2. The germline CDR1 and CDR2 sequences are LNHNV and YYDKDF (reference sequence). There are 17 residues in the CDR3. V dropped 0 bases and J dropped 7; count of bases not matched to a gene: 12. The CDR3 loop reads CATSRDASSGRAGEQYF. The CDR3 nucleotides are TGTGCCACCAGCAGAGATGCGTCTAGCGGGAGAGCGGGGGAGCAGTACTTC.

The CDR3 loop reads CASSEDRNYGYTF. CDR3 DNA: TGTGCCAGCAGCGAGGACAGAAACTATGGCTACACCTTC. The chain carries TRBV7-8 and TRBJ1-2, with TRBD1 as a possible D gene (6 bases). This CDR3 has 13 amino acids. Germline CDR1 SGHVS, CDR2 FQNEAQ. Trimming pared 5 bases from V and 2 bases from J, leaving 9 bases between.

V gene TRBV28 combines with J gene TRBJ1-5; 8 bases match TRBD1. This CDR3 contains 15 residues. Germline CDR1 MDHEN, CDR2 SYDVKM. The V gene end was trimmed by 5 bases and the J gene end by 0 bases; junction bases not matched to a gene: 3. The CDR3 DNA sequence: TGTGCCAGCAGTCCTGGACAGGGTAGCAATCAGCCCCAGCATTTT. Translation: CASSPGQGSNQPQHF.